This note documents a single T cell receptor beta chain sequence. The data were obtained in a study of T cell changes during pregnancy in multiple sclerosis. The CDR3 totals 15 residues. Germline CDR1 is SGHRS and CDR2 is YFSETQ. Trimming took 2 bases from V and 5 from J; bases not matched to a gene: 4. TCRdb's table, derived via immunoSEQ multiplex PCR, lists solely in-frame clones and lacks some. The top ten clones hold about 1.7% of a sample with over 45,000 clones, around 91% of them seen once. This TCR came from a female donor with multiple sclerosis, enrolled in a pregnancy study. Source: peripheral blood, taken after pregnancy. The chain is built from TRBV5-1 and TRBJ2-1, with TRBD2 matching over 10 bases. CDR3: CASSLSLAGDNEQFF. Written as DNA, the CDR3 is TGCGCCAGCAGCTTAAGTCTAGCGGGGGACAATGAGCAGTTCTTC.